The sequence of this T cell receptor beta chain was determined in a study of T-cell memory formation after mild COVID-19. Study summary: The two donors had largely donor-specific TCR clusters.

The table lists this clonotype with a few counts. TCRdb fed the 5' RACE reads into MiXCR, producing one record per CDR3 protein. The table shows under 200,000 distinct CDR3 sequences, with around a tenth occurring only once. Trimming shortened V by 6 bases and J by 5 bases, and 20 bases separated the two germline ends. The CDR3 sequence is 15 residues long. Germline CDR1 reads MNHEY; CDR2 reads SVGAGI. The TCR comes from a man aged 18 to 35 who had mild COVID-19 (a few samples of this study predate the infection). Cell type and time point are not known. Material: PBMCs or a T cell subset sorted from them (not recorded which). The chain has TRBV6-5 and TRBJ2-7, with D possibly being TRBD1 (5 bases). CDR3 residues: CASRGSRQGDNEQYF. The CDR3, as DNA: TGTGCCAGCAGGGGTTCGAGGCAGGGTGACAACGAGCAGTACTTC.